This is a list of T cell receptor beta chains from one sample in a study of T cell responses to AZD1222 COVID-19 vaccine. The data were produced by immunoSEQ multiplex PCR, yet TCRdb's version contains in-frame clones alone and is incomplete. The data show under 200,000 clones, 85% to 95% seen once. Specimen: peripheral blood, collected 28 days after the second dose of the MenACWY control vaccine. These receptors were obtained from an adult who received the MenACWY meningococcal vaccine as a control. CDR3s include the opening cysteine and the closing phenylalanine or tryptophan. The D gene is left open where the match is weak. Where a row states a size, it is once, few, many or the class of an expanded clone; other rows omit it.

abundance	j_gene	v_gene	d_gene	CDR3nt	CDR3aa
few	TRBJ2-1	TRBV11-3	-	TGTGCCAGCAGCTTCGATTCAACAACCGTCAATGAGCAGTTCTTC	CASSFDSTTVNEQFF
-	TRBJ2-3	TRBV5-1	-	TGCGCCAGCAGCTTGGATGTGCTAAACACAGATACGCAGTATTTT	CASSLDVLNTDTQYF
-	TRBJ2-7	TRBV7-8	TRBD1	TGTGCCAGCAGCCTGGGACAGAGCTCCTACGAGCAGTACTTC	CASSLGQSSYEQYF
-	TRBJ2-5	TRBV30	TRBD2	TGTGCCTGGAGTGCTGGGACTAGCGGGATCTCACAAAAGACCCAGTACTTC	CAWSAGTSGISQKTQYF
-	TRBJ2-2	TRBV18	TRBD1	TGTGCCAGCTCACCTCCCGGGACAGCAAACACCGGGGAGCTGTTTTTT	CASSPPGTANTGELFF
-	TRBJ1-2	TRBV19	-	TGTGCCAGTAGTAACGTATGGTATGGCTACACCTTC	CASSNVWYGYTF
-	TRBJ1-1	TRBV9	-	TGTGCCAGCAGCGTAGGACCCACAGGGCGAAGGACTGAAGCTTTCTTT	CASSVGPTGRRTEAFF
-	TRBJ1-5	TRBV2	TRBD1	TGTGCCAGCAGAAGACAGGGAGGAAGCAATCAGCCCCAGCATTTT	CASRRQGGSNQPQHF
-	TRBJ1-5	TRBV7-2	TRBD1	TGTGCCAGCAGCCCAAGGACAGGGGTTATTCAGCCCCAGCATTTT	CASSPRTGVIQPQHF
-	TRBJ1-5	TRBV28	TRBD1	TGTGCCAGCAGTTTGGTCCAGGGGGGAAGCAATCAGCCCCAGCATTTT	CASSLVQGGSNQPQHF
-	TRBJ2-2	TRBV6-5	TRBD2	TGTGCCAGCAGTTACTCCACGGGAGGCGGAACCGGGGAGCTGTTTTTT	CASSYSTGGGTGELFF
-	TRBJ1-5	TRBV19	-	TGTGCCAGTAGTATATTGGGGGTTAATCAGCCCCAGCATTTT	CASSILGVNQPQHF
-	TRBJ2-7	TRBV6-5	TRBD1	TGTGCCAGCAGGGACCAGGGGGCCTCCTACGAGCAGTACTTC	CASRDQGASYEQYF
-	TRBJ1-2	TRBV30	-	TGTGCCTGGAACGAGCTCCAATTAAGTCGCGGCTACACCTTC	CAWNELQLSRGYTF
-	TRBJ2-1	TRBV12-5	-	TGTGCTAGTGGTTTGGGCGGTGGGGGGAATGAGCAGTTCTTC	CASGLGGGGNEQFF
-	TRBJ2-7	TRBV11-3	-	TGTGCCAGCAGCTTAATCATATACGAGCAGTACTTC	CASSLIIYEQYF
-	TRBJ1-2	TRBV6-5	-	TGTGCCAGCAGAGAGGACGGAAACTATGGCTACACCTTC	CASREDGNYGYTF